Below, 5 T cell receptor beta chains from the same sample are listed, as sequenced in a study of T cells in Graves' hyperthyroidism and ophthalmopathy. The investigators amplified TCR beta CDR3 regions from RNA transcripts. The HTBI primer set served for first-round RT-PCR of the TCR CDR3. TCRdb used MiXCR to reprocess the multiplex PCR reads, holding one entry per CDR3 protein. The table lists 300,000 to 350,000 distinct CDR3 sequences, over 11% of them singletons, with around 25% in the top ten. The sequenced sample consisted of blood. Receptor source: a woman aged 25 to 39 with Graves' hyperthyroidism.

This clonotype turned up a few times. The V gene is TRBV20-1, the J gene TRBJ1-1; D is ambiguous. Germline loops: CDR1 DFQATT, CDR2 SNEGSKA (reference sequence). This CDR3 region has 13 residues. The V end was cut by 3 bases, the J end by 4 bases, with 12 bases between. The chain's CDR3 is CSASDGLITEAFF. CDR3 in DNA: TGCAGTGCTAGCGACGGGCTGATCACTGAAGCTTTCTTT.

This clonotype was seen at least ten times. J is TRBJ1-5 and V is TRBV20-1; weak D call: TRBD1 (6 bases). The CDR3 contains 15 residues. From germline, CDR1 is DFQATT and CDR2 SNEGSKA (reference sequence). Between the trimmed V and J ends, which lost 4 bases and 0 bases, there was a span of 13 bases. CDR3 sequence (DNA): TGCAGTGCTAAGGAGGGGGGGGGTAGCAATCAGCCCCAGCATTTT. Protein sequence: CSAKEGGGSNQPQHF.

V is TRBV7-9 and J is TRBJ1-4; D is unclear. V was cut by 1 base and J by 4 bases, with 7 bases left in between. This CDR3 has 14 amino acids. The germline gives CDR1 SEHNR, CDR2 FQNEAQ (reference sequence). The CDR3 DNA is TGTGCCAGCAGCTTAGAGGCCGGTAATGAAAAACTGTTTTTT. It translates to CASSLEAGNEKLFF.

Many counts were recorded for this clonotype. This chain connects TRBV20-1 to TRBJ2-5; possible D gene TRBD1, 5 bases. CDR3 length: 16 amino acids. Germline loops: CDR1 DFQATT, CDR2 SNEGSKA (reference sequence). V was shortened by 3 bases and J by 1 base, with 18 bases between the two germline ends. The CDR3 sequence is CSASDPGSVSQETQYF. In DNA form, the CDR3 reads TGCAGTGCTAGTGACCCAGGGTCGGTGTCCCAAGAGACCCAGTACTTC.

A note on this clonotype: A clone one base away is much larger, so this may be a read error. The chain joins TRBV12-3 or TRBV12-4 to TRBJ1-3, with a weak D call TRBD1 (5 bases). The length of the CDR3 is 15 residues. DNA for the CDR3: TGTGCCAGCAGTTTGGGGACGGGTCCCGGAACCACCATATATTTT. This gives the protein CASSLGTGPGTTIYF.